The next 28 T cell receptor beta chains were all read from a single sample in a study of blood T cells in healthy people across ages. The authors ran a second PCR of roughly 6 to 12 cycles using a sample-barcoded 5' primer and a J-beta primer mix. TCRdb reprocessed the 5' RACE reads via MiXCR and lists one record per CDR3 protein. The repertoire consists of some 1,000,000 distinct CDR3 sequences, with approximately 26% occurring once and the leading ten covering approximately 0.79%. These same data were also listed under a study on T cells of mothers and their children.

Source material: blood. These receptors were taken from a girl aged 2-15 years in good health.

The chain couples TRBV5-1 to TRBJ2-5; 8 bases agree with TRBD2. Germline values: CDR1 SGHRS, CDR2 YFSETQ. Losses at the gene ends were 6 bases for V and 5 bases for J; bases not matched to a gene: 9. The length of the CDR3 is 14 residues. In DNA, the CDR3 is TGCGCCAGCACCGGGTCCCCGGGGGGGGAGACCCAGTACTTC. It specifies CASTGSPGGETQYF.

The CDR3 nucleotides are TGTGCCAGCGGACGAGGGACAGGCCAGACTCCAGCTTTCTTT. Amino acid sequence: CASGRGTGQTPAFF. The chain links TRBV6-6 to TRBJ1-1; 8 bases fit TRBD1. Germline assignment: CDR1 MNHNY and CDR2 SVGAGI (reference sequence). The CDR3 consists of 14 residues. V shed 8 bases and J 10 bases; nucleotides not matched to a gene: 15.

This clonotype has a count of ten or more. This chain links TRBV24-1 with TRBJ2-2; TRBD2 matches 8 bases. The CDR3 consists of 16 residues. Germline V gene lookup returns CDR1 KGHDR and CDR2 SFDVKD. With 3 bases clipped from V and 4 bases from J, the junction kept 6 bases outside the gene matches. CDR3 residues: CATSDPLAGPTGELFF. The CDR3 DNA is TGTGCCACCAGTGATCCATTAGCGGGGCCCACCGGGGAGCTGTTTTTT.

This chain connects TRBV6-5 to TRBJ2-2; D may be TRBD1 (5 bases). In germline, CDR1 is MNHEY, CDR2 SVGAGI. The V end was cut by 6 bases, the J end by 3 bases, with 11 bases between. The CDR3 consists of 14 residues. CDR3 loop: CASSSSGYTGELFF. The DNA of the CDR3 is TGTGCCAGCAGCTCTTCAGGGTACACCGGGGAGCTGTTTTTT.

A word on this clonotype: Its ends do not fully match the called genes, so a read error is possible. The V gene is TRBV29-1, the J gene TRBJ2-3; D is unresolved. Looked up from germline, CDR1 is SQVTM and CDR2 is ANQGSEA. CDR3 length: 11 amino acids. The CDR3 coding sequence is TGCATCGTTGGACGGACAGATACGCAGTATTTT. Amino acids: CIVGRTDTQYF.

The chain combines TRBV6-5 with TRBJ1-1; tentatively, D is TRBD1 (5 bases). Trimming stripped 8 bases from V and 7 bases from J, with 14 bases between. The CDR3 runs 12 residues. In germline, CDR1 is MNHEY, CDR2 SVGAGI. The CDR3: CASGTQGNEAFF. In DNA form, the CDR3 reads TGTGCCAGCGGTACCCAGGGAAATGAAGCTTTCTTT.

This clonotype was recorded a few times. The chain employs TRBV5-1 and TRBJ2-5, with D maybe TRBD1 (6 bases). The germline gives CDR1 SGHRS, CDR2 YFSETQ. This CDR3 is 15 amino acids long. Trimming took off 3 bases at V and 2 bases at J, with 14 bases between the two ends. CDR3 region: CASSYSPRGQETQYF. The CDR3 nucleotides read TGCGCCAGCAGCTATTCACCAAGGGGGCAAGAGACCCAGTACTTC.

The chain links TRBV7-9 to TRBJ2-1; D is ambiguous. The J call could be wrong; TRBJ2-7 is a better fit for the DNA end. Germline CDR1 SEHNR, CDR2 FQNEAQ (reference sequence). The CDR3 has 15 amino acids. The CDR3 coding sequence is TGTGCCAGCAGCTTAGCGACCGGCAGAAACCACGAGCAGTACTTC. Translating it yields CASSLATGRNHEQYF.

This chain connects TRBV7-9 to TRBJ2-2; either TRBD1 or TRBD2 may supply D (5 bases each). The CDR3 runs to 15 residues. V was trimmed by 4 bases and J by 1 base, leaving 10 bases between them. CDR1 is SEHNR, CDR2 FQNEAQ, per germline (reference sequence). In DNA form, the CDR3 reads TGTGCCAGCAGCTCGGGACGGATGAACACCGGGGAGCTGTTTTTT. It codes for CASSSGRMNTGELFF.

This chain joins TRBV7-9 and TRBJ2-7; no firm D call. The germline V and J ends were trimmed by 3 bases and 2 bases, with 5 bases remaining between them. This CDR3 region has 12 residues. The germline V gene encodes CDR1 SEHNR and CDR2 FQNEAQ (reference sequence). CDR3: CASSFNTYEQYF. For the CDR3, the DNA is TGTGCCAGCAGCTTCAACACCTACGAGCAGTACTTC.

The chain uses TRBV12-5 and TRBJ1-4; D perhaps matches TRBD1 (5 bases). Trimming removed 6 bases from V and 13 bases from J, with 24 bases in between. The CDR3 spans 15 residues. CDR1 and CDR2 from the germline V gene are LGHNT and FRNRAP. The CDR3 spells CASGIGDPVLRRLFF. CDR3 sequence (DNA): TGTGCTAGTGGAATCGGGGACCCCGTCCTAAGAAGACTGTTTTTT.

This clonotype was seen a handful of times. This chain joins TRBV7-9 and TRBJ1-4; D gene ambiguous. The CDR3 consists of 13 residues. Germline loops: CDR1 SEHNR, CDR2 FQNEAQ (reference sequence). V lost 5 bases, J lost 8 bases, and 12 bases lay in between. CDR3 DNA sequence: TGTGCCAGCAGCGCTAGCGGCTACGAAAAACTGTTTTTT. Protein: CASSASGYEKLFF. Variable domain in full (rest from reference TRBV7-9 and TRBJ1-4): DTGVSQNPRHKITKRGQNVTFRCDPISEHNRLYWYRQTLGQGPEFLTYFQNEAQLEKSRLLSDRFSAERPKGSFSTLEIQRTEQGDSAMYLCASSASGYEKLFFGSGTQLSVL.

The CDR3 loop is CASSLTGFNGELFF. CDR3 DNA sequence: TGTGCCAGCAGTTTAACAGGGTTTAACGGGGAGCTGTTTTTT. The chain employs TRBV25-1 and TRBJ2-2; a possible D gene is TRBD1 (6 bases). Germline CDR1 and CDR2: MGHDK and SYGVNS. The CDR3 contains 14 residues. Trimming cost V 5 bases and J 7 bases, with 14 bases left between them. The full variable domain, in which reference TRBV25-1 and TRBJ2-2 provide the parts outside the CDR3, is EADIYQTPRYLVIGTGKKITLECSQTMGHDKMYWYQQDPGMELHLIHYSYGVNSTEKGDLSSESTVSRIRTEHFPLTLESARPSHTSQYLCASSLTGFNGELFFGEGSRLTVL.

This chain uses TRBV27 with TRBJ2-5; D not resolved. With 6 bases removed from V and 1 base from J, the gap between germline ends came to 12 bases. CDR1 and CDR2 (germline): MNHEY, SMNVEV (reference sequence). CDR3 length: 14 amino acids. The CDR3 protein is CASRRTEVQETQYF. DNA of the CDR3: TGTGCCAGCAGGAGAACGGAAGTCCAAGAGACCCAGTACTTC.

This chain joins TRBV4-3 and TRBJ1-6, with no clear D. The CDR3 is 16 residues long. V was clipped by 0 bases and J by 5 bases, with 11 bases between them. Germline V CDR1 and CDR2: LGHNA, YSLEER. In nucleotides, the CDR3 is TGCGCCAGCAGCCAAGAGGCCACCCCCCATAATTCACCCCTCCACTTT. This encodes CASSQEATPHNSPLHF.

This clonotype was detected ten times or more. The chain has TRBV19 and TRBJ2-1, with D uncertain. The CDR3 consists of 13 residues. V lost 5 bases to trimming and J lost 5 bases, with 10 bases between them. Germline values: CDR1 LNHDA, CDR2 SQIVND (reference sequence). CDR3 region: CASSFDSNNEQFF. The CDR3 DNA reads as TGTGCCAGTAGTTTTGACTCGAACAATGAGCAGTTCTTC.

V is TRBV20-1 and J is TRBJ2-3; tentatively, D is TRBD2 (5 bases). Germline V gene data show CDR1 as DFQATT and CDR2 as SNEGSKA (reference sequence). The CDR3 runs to 13 residues. V lost 0 bases to trimming and J lost 9 bases, with 13 bases between them. The CDR3 DNA follows: TGCAGTGCTAGAGATCGGACCCGCGGGACGCAGTATTTT. Its translation: CSARDRTRGTQYF.

This clonotype was found a few times. The V gene is TRBV29-1, the J gene TRBJ2-5; no reliable D call. V lost 4 bases, J lost 5 bases, and 11 bases lay in between. The germline V gene encodes CDR1 SQVTM and CDR2 ANQGSEA. The CDR3 covers 12 residues. CDR3 coding DNA: TGCAGCGTTGGGGGTACGGGTGAGACCCAGTACTTC. Translating gives CSVGGTGETQYF.

The genes are TRBV7-3 and TRBJ2-1; 7 nucleotides match TRBD2. The CDR3 extends over 18 amino acids. Germline lookup yields CDR1 SGHTA and CDR2 FQGTGA. Trimming cost V 1 base and J 4 bases; bases outside gene matches: 13. The CDR3 bases are TGTGCCAGCAGCTTAAATCGGCGGGAGTCCCGGGCTTACAATGAGCAGTTCTTC. This sequence encodes CASSLNRRESRAYNEQFF.

This clonotype was found once. At one end the junction does not follow the germline gene, possibly because of a read error. The rearrangement joins TRBV12-3 or TRBV12-4 to TRBJ2-3; D uncertain. The CDR3 contains 13 residues. CDR3 coding DNA: TGTGCCAGCAGTCCCCTTAGCACAGATGCGCAGTATTTT. Translated, it gives CASSPLSTDAQYF.

A few counts support this clonotype. This sequence joins TRBV3-1 and TRBJ1-4, with a possible D match to TRBD1 (6 bases). Germline V CDR1 and CDR2: LGHDT, YNNKEL (reference sequence). The CDR3 has 17 amino acids. V shed 3 bases and J shed 6 bases, with 20 bases lying between them. DNA for the CDR3: TGTGCCAGCAGCCATGAGATGACGGGGGAGGGGGATGAAAAACTGTTTTTT. It is translated as CASSHEMTGEGDEKLFF. The variable domain in full, completed from reference TRBV3-1 and TRBJ1-4, reads DTAVSQTPKYLVTQMGNDKSIKCEQNLGHDTMYWYKQDSKKFLKIMFSYNNKELIINETVPNRFSPKSPDKAHLNLHINSLELGDSAVYFCASSHEMTGEGDEKLFFGSGTQLSVL.

The CDR3 DNA is TGCAGTGCTAAGGCCGCCGGCTGGGCAACCTACGAGCAGTACTTC. Translated, it gives CSAKAAGWATYEQYF. This rearrangement joins TRBV20-1 to TRBJ2-5; no clear D gene. The J call may be wrong; the DNA end is better matched by TRBJ2-7. CDR3 size: 15 residues. Germline V gene sequence: CDR1 DFQATT, CDR2 SNEGSKA (reference sequence).

In its sample, this clonotype was seen a few times. The genes are TRBV6-5 and TRBJ2-5; D call uncertain. Germline values: CDR1 MNHEY, CDR2 SVGAGI. CDR3 length: 15 residues. V was trimmed by 6 bases and J by 2 bases, leaving 16 bases between them. CDR3 sequence (DNA): TGTGCCAGCAGGGTCCTGGTAAAGTTACAAGAGACCCAGTACTTC. Translation gives CASRVLVKLQETQYF.

This clonotype was counted between two and nine times. The rearrangement joins TRBV7-2 to TRBJ2-3; D is unresolved. The V and J ends lost 5 bases and 0 bases respectively, with 21 bases between them. The germline V gene encodes CDR1 SGHTA and CDR2 FQGNSA. The CDR3 is 18 residues long. The CDR3 bases are TGTGCCAGCAGCCCCAAAGGTGGCAGCCGTGAAAGCACAGATACGCAGTATTTT. Its protein product is CASSPKGGSRESTDTQYF.

This sequence joins TRBV6-5 and TRBJ2-1; no definite D call. V gave up 5 bases and J gave up 5 bases, with 10 bases separating them. Germline CDR1 is MNHEY and CDR2 is SVGAGI. There are 13 residues in the CDR3. Here the CDR3 DNA reads TGTGCCAGCAGTCCCGCGAGCGACAATGAGCAGTTCTTC. It translates to CASSPASDNEQFF.

This clonotype was counted a few times. CDR3 protein: CSVGTSDRYEQYF. The CDR3 bases are TGCAGCGTGGGGACTAGCGATCGCTACGAGCAGTACTTC. The V gene is TRBV29-1, the J gene TRBJ2-5; 10 bases line up with TRBD2. Judging by the DNA end, TRBJ2-7 fits better; the J call may be wrong. The germline V gene encodes CDR1 SQVTM and CDR2 ANQGSEA. This CDR3 region has 13 residues.

This clonotype was seen many times. The V call is TRBV29-1, the J call TRBJ1-5, with D uncertain. Germline CDR1 and CDR2: SQVTM and ANQGSEA. This CDR3 has 12 residues. Trimming took 4 bases from V and 2 from J, leaving 6 bases between them. The CDR3 DNA reads as TGCAGCGTTGTAACGGGCAATCAGCCCCAGCATTTT. Residues: CSVVTGNQPQHF.

The chain is built from TRBV12-3 or TRBV12-4 and TRBJ1-6; tentative D call: TRBD1 (5 bases). The ends were cut back, 8 bases at V and 8 bases at J, with 19 bases in the middle. The CDR3 runs to 15 residues. Here the CDR3 DNA reads TGTGCCAGCGGTACCGCGGGACCTATTGATTCACCCCTCCACTTT. This translates into CASGTAGPIDSPLHF.